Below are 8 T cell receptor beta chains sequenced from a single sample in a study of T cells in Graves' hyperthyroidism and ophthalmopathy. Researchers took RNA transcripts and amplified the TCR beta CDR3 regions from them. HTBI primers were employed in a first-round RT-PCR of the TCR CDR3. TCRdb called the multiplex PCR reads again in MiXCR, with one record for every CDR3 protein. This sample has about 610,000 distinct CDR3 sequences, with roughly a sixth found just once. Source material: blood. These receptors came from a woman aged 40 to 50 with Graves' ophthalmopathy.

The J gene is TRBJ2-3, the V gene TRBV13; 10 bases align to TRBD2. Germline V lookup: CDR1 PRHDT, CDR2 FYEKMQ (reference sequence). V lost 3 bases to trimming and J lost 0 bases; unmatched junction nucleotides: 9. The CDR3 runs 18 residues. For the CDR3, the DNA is TGTGCCAGCAGCTTTCCTAGCGGGAGCACCGATAGCACAGATACGCAGTATTTT. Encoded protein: CASSFPSGSTDSTDTQYF.

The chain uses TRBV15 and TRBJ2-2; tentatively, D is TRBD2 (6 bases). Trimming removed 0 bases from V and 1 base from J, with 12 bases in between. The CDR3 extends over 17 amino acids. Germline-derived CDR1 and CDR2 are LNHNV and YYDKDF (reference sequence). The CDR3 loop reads CATSRDHGGVNTGELFF. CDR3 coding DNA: TGTGCCACCAGCAGAGATCACGGCGGGGTGAACACCGGGGAGCTGTTTTTT. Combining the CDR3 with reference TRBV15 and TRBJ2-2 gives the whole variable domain DAMVIQNPRYQVTQFGKPVTLSCSQTLNHNVMYWYQQKSSQAPKLLFHYYDKDFNNEADTPDNFQSRRPNTSFCFLDIRSPGLGDTAMYLCATSRDHGGVNTGELFFGEGSRLTVL.

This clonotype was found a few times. In DNA form, the CDR3 reads TGTGCCACCAGCCGACAGGTGGGGGGTTACAATGAGCAGTTCTTC. Amino acids: CATSRQVGGYNEQFF. The rearrangement links TRBV15 to TRBJ2-1, with D perhaps given as TRBD1 or TRBD2 (6 bases each). The CDR3 has 15 amino acids. Germline lookup yields CDR1 LNHNV and CDR2 YYDKDF (reference sequence). Trimming stripped 5 bases from V and 4 bases from J, with 15 bases between.

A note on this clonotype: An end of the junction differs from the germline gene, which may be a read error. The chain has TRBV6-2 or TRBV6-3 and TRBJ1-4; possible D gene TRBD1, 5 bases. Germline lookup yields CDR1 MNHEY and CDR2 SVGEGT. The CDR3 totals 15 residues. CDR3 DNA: TGTGCCAGCAGTTACTCCGGGGACTCATATGAAAAACCGTTTTTT. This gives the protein CASSYSGDSYEKPFF.

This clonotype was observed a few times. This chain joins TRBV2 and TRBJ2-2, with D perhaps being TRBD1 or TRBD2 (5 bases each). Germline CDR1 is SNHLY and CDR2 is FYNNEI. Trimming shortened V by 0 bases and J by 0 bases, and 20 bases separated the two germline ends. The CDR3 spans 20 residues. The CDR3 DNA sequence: TGTGCCAGCAGTGAAGCGGGGACCGCCTCCCATTACACGAACACCGGGGAGCTGTTTTTT. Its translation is CASSEAGTASHYTNTGELFF.

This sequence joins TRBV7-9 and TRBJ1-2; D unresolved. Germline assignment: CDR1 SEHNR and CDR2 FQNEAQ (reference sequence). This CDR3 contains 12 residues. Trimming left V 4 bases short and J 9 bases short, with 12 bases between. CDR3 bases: TGTGCCAGCAGCTCGCGTTGGGGAAGCTACACCTTC. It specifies CASSSRWGSYTF.

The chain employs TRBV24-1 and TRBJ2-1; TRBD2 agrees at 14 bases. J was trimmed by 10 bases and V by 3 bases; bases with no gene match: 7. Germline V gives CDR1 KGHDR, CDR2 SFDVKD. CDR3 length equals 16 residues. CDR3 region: CATSDTTSGRAGEQFF. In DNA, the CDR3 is TGTGCCACCAGTGATACGACTAGCGGGAGGGCCGGCGAGCAGTTCTTC.

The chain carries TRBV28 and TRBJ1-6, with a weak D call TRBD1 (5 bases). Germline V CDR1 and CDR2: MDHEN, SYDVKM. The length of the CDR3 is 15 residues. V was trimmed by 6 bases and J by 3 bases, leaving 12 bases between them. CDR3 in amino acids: CASSLGVLYNSPLHF. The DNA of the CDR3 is TGTGCCAGCAGCTTGGGGGTCCTCTATAATTCACCCCTCCACTTT.